This is a list of T cell receptor beta chains from one sample in a study of cytomegalovirus exposure and HLA in healthy donors. Clones were read by immunoSEQ multiplex PCR, and TCRdb kept only the in-frame ones, dropping some. The sample has about 210,000 clones, over 60% seen once. Sequenced material: PBMCs. These receptor sequences come from a male donor in good health and CMV-seronegative. CDR3s include the opening cysteine and the closing phenylalanine or tryptophan. A D gene is named only where the DNA matches it firmly. The size field is filled for only some rows; it gives once, few, many or a size class.

clone size	V gene	D gene	J gene	CDR3 DNA	CDR3 protein
NA	TRBV5-1	TRBD1	TRBJ2-1	TGCGCCAGCAGCTTGGCCGGGCAGGGGGCCTACAATGAGCAGTTCTTC	CASSLAGQGAYNEQFF
NA	TRBV29-1	NA	TRBJ1-3	TGCAGCGTTGGGGAGGCGGGGAACACCATATATTTT	CSVGEAGNTIYF
NA	TRBV7-8	NA	TRBJ1-2	TGTGCCAGCAGCTTAGGGGGGCCAGGGAAAAACTATGGCTACACCTTC	CASSLGGPGKNYGYTF
NA	TRBV30	TRBD1	TRBJ2-7	TGTGCCGTGACGCTAAGGGGGCCCTACGAGCAGTACTTC	CAVTLRGPYEQYF
NA	TRBV29-1	TRBD1	TRBJ2-2	TGCAGCGTTAAAGGACAGGCGAACACCGGGGAGCTGTTTTTT	CSVKGQANTGELFF
NA	TRBV4-1	TRBD1	TRBJ1-1	TGCGCCAGCAGCCCGGGACAGGGAAAGAACACTGAAGCTTTCTTT	CASSPGQGKNTEAFF
NA	TRBV6-1	TRBD1	TRBJ2-7	TGTGCCAGCAGGCCACCGGGACAGACCTACGAGCAGTACTTC	CASRPPGQTYEQYF
NA	TRBV5-1	NA	TRBJ1-6	TGCGCCAGCAGCTTGGAACAGGGAGTCCATAATTCACCCCTCCACTTT	CASSLEQGVHNSPLHF
once	TRBV11-2	NA	TRBJ2-2	TGTGCCAGCAGTCAACAGGGTTCGGCCGGGGAGCTGTTTTTT	CASSQQGSAGELFF
NA	TRBV15	TRBD2	TRBJ2-7	TGTGCCACCAGCAGCGGGCTAGCGGGAGGGGACGAGCAGTACTTC	CATSSGLAGGDEQYF
NA	TRBV5-4	TRBD1	TRBJ2-7	TGTGCCAGCAGCTTGTCCCGGCAGGGGGCGCGCGAGCAGTACTTC	CASSLSRQGAREQYF
NA	TRBV2	NA	TRBJ2-1	TGTGCCAGCAGTACTGGGGACTCCGGATGGGACAATGAGCAGTTCTTC	CASSTGDSGWDNEQFF
NA	TRBV7-9	NA	TRBJ2-7	TGTGCCAGCACCGAAGACAGCTCCTACGAGCAGTACTTC	CASTEDSSYEQYF
few	TRBV7-3	NA	TRBJ1-3	TGTGCCAGCAGCTTAGGGAGAGGGTATGGAGACACCATATATTTT	CASSLGRGYGDTIYF
NA	TRBV6-1	TRBD1	TRBJ2-5	TGTGCCAGCAGAGGACAGGGGGACCAAGAGACCCAGTACTTC	CASRGQGDQETQYF
NA	TRBV4-3	NA	TRBJ1-1	TGCGCCAGCAGCCAAGATTTTACCAAACTAACGCCTGGGGCTTTCTTT	CASSQDFTKLTPGAFF